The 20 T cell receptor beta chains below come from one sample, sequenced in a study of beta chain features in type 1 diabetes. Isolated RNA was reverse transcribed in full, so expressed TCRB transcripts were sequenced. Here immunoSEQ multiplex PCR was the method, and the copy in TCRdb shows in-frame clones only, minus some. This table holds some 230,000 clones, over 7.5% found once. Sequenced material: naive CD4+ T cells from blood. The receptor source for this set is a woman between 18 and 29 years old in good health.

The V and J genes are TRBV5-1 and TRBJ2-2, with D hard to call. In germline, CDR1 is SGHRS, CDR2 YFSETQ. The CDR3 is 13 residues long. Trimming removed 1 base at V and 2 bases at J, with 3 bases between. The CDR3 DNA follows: TGCGCCAGCAGCTTGACTAACACCGGGGAGCTGTTTTTT. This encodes CASSLTNTGELFF. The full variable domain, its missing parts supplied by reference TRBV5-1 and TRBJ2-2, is KAGVTQTPRYLIKTRGQQVTLSCSPISGHRSVSWYQQTPGQGLQFLFEYFSETQRNKGNFPGRFSGRQFSNSRSEMNVSTLELGDSALYLCASSLTNTGELFFGEGSRLTVL.

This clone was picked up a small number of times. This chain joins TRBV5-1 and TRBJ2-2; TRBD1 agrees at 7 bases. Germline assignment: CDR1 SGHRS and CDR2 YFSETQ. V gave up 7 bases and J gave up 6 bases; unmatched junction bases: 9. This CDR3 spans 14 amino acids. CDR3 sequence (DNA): TGCGCCAGCGGGTTGACAGGGACGGCCGGGGAGCTGTTTTTT. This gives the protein CASGLTGTAGELFF.

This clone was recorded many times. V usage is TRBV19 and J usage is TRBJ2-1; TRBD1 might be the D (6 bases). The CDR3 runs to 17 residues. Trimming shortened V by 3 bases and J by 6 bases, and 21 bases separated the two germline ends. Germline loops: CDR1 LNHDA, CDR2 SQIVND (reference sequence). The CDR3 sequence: CASSIRRDTPERNEQFF. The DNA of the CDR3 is TGTGCCAGTAGTATCCGACGGGACACGCCTGAACGCAATGAGCAGTTCTTC.

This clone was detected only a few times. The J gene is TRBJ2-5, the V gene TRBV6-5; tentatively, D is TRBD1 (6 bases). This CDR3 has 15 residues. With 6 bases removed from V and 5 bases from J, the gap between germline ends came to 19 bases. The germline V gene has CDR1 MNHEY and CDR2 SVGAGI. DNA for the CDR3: TGTGCCAGCAGCCTCCGGGACACCGTGCGGGAGACCCAGTACTTC. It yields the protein CASSLRDTVRETQYF.

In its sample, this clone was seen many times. The CDR3 sequence is CAWRRTGSDTQYF. The CDR3 DNA is TGTGCCTGGAGGCGGACAGGGTCAGATACGCAGTATTTT. The chain recombines TRBV30 with TRBJ2-3, with 8 bases that match TRBD1. Unmatched junction bases numbered 3, after V lost 3 bases and J lost 4 bases. Germline CDR1 reads GTSNPN; CDR2 reads SVGIG (reference sequence). This CDR3 comprises 13 residues.

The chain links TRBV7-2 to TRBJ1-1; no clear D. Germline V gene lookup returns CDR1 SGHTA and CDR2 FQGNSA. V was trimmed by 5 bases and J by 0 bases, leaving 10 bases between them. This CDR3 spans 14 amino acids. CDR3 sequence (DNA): TGTGCCAGCAGCCAGACACCCATGAACACTGAAGCTTTCTTT. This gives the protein CASSQTPMNTEAFF.

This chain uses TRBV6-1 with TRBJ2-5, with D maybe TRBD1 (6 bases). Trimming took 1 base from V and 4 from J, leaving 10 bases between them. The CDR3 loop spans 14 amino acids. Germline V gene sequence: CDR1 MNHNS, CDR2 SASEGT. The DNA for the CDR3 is TGTGCCAGCAGTGAAGTCGGACAGCTAGAGACCCAGTACTTC. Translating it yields CASSEVGQLETQYF.

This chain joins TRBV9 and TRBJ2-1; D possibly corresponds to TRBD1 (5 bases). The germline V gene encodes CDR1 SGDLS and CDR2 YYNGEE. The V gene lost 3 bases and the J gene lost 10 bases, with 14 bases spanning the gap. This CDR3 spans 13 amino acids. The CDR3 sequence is CASSDQWGNEQFF. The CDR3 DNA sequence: TGTGCCAGCAGCGACCAATGGGGCAACGAGCAGTTCTTC.

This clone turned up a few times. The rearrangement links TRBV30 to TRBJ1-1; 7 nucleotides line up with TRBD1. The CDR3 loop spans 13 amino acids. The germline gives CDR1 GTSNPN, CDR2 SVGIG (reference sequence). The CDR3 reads CALSRDRNTEAFF. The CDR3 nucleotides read TGTGCACTCAGCCGGGACAGGAACACTGAAGCTTTCTTT. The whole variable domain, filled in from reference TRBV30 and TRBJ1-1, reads SQTIHQWPATLVQPVGSPLSLECTVEGTSNPNLYWYRQAAGRGLQLLFYSVGIGQISSEVPQNLSASRPQDRQFILSSKKLLLSDSGFYLCALSRDRNTEAFFGQGTRLTVV.

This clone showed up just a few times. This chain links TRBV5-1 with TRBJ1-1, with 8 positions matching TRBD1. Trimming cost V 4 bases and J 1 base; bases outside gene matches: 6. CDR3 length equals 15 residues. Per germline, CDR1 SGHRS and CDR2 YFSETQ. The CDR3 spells CASSRYGTGNTEAFF. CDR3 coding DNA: TGCGCCAGCAGCCGTTACGGGACAGGGAACACTGAAGCTTTCTTT. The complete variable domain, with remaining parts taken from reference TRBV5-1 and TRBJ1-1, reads KAGVTQTPRYLIKTRGQQVTLSCSPISGHRSVSWYQQTPGQGLQFLFEYFSETQRNKGNFPGRFSGRQFSNSRSEMNVSTLELGDSALYLCASSRYGTGNTEAFFGQGTRLTVV.

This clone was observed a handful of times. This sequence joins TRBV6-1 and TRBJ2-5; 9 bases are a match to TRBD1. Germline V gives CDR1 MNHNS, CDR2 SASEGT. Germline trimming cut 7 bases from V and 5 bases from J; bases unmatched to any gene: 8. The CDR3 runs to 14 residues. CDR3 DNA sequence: TGTGCCAGCAAGGGGACAGGGATCTTTGAGACCCAGTACTTC. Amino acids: CASKGTGIFETQYF.

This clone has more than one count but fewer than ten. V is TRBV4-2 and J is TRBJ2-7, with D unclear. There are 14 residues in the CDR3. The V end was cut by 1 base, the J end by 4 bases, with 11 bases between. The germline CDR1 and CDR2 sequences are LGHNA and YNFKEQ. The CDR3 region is CASSQASGSYEQYF. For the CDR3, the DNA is TGTGCCAGCAGCCAAGCCTCCGGGTCATACGAGCAGTACTTC.

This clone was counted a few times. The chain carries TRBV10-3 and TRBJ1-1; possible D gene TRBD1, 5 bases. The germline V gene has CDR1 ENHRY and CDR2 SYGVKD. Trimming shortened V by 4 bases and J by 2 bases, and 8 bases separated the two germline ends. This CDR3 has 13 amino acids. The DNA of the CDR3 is TGTGCCATCAGTGGACAGAGAAACACTGAAGCTTTCTTT. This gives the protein CAISGQRNTEAFF.

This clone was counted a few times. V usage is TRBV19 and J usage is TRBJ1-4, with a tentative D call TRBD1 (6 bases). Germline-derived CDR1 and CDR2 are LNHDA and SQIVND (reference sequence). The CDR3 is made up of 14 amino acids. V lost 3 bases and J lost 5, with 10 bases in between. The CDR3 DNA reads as TGTGCCAGTAGTATGTGGGGGCCGAATGAAAAACTGTTTTTT. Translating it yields CASSMWGPNEKLFF.

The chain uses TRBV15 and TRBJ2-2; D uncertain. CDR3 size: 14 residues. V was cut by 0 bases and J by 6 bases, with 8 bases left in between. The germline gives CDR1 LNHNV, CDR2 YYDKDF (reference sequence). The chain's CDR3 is CATSRDRVAGELFF. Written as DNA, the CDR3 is TGTGCCACCAGCAGAGATCGCGTGGCCGGGGAGCTGTTTTTT.

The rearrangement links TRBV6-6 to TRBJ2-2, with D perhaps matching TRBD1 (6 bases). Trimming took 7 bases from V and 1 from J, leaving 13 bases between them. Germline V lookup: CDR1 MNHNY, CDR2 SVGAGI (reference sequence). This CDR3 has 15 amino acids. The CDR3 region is CASTVGALNTGELFF. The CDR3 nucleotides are TGTGCCAGCACGGTGGGGGCCCTGAACACCGGGGAGCTGTTTTTT.

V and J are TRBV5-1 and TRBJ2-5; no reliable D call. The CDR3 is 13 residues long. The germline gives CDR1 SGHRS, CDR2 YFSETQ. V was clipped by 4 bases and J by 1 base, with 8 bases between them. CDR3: CASSITPQETQYF. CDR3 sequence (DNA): TGCGCCAGCAGCATAACTCCCCAAGAGACCCAGTACTTC.

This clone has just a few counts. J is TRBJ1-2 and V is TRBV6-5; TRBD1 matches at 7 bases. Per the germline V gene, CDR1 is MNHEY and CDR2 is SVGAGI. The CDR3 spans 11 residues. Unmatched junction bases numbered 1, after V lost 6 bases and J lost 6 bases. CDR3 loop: CASRTGDGYTF. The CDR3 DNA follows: TGTGCCAGCAGAACAGGGGATGGCTACACCTTC.

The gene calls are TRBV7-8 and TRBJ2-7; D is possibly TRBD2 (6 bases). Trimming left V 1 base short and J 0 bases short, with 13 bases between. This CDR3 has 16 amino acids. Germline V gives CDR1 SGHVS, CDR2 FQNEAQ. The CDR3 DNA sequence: TGTGCCAGCAGCTTAGGCGCGGGGCTTAGCTCCTACGAGCAGTACTTC. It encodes CASSLGAGLSSYEQYF.

The CDR3 nucleotides are TGTGCCAGCAGCTTGGGACAGGTGCCACAGCCCCAGCATTTT. Translated: CASSLGQVPQPQHF. The chain links TRBV5-6 to TRBJ1-5; D may be TRBD1 (6 bases). CDR3 length: 14 amino acids. With 0 bases removed from V and 7 bases from J, the gap between germline ends came to 11 bases. The germline CDR1 and CDR2 sequences are SGHDT and YYEEEE.